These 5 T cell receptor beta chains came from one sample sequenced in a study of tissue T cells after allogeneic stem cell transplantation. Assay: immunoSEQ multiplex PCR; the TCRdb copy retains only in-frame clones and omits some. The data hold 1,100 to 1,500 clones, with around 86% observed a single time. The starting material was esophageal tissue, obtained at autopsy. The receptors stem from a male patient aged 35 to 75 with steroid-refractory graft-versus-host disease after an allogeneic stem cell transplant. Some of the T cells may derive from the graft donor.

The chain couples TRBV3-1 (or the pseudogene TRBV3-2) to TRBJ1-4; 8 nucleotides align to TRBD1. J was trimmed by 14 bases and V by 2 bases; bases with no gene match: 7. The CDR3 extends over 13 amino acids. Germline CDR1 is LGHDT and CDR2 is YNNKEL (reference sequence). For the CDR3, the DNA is TGTGCCAGCAGCCAAACCCCGGGACAGGCCCTGTTTTTT. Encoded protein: CASSQTPGQALFF.

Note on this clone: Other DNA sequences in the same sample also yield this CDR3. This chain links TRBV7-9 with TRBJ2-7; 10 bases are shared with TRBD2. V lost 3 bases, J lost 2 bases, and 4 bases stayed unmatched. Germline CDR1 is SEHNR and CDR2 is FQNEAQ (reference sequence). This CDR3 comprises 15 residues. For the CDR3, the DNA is TGTGCCAGCAGCTTGGGGAGCGGGGGGGCCTACGAGCAGTACTTC. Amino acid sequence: CASSLGSGGAYEQYF.

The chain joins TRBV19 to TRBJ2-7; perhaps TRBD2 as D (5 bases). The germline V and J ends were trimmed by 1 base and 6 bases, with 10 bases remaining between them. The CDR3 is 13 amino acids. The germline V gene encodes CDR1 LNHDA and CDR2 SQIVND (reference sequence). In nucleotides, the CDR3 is TGTGCCAGTAGTATAGCCCCCCGGGGCGAGCAGTACTTC. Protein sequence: CASSIAPRGEQYF.

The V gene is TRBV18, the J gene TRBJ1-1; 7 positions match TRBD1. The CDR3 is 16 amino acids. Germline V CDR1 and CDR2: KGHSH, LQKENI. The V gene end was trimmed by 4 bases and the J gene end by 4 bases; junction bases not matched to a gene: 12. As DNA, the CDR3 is TGTGCCAGCTCACTTCTCCGGGCAGGGGGTGTCACTGAAGCTTTCTTT. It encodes CASSLLRAGGVTEAFF.

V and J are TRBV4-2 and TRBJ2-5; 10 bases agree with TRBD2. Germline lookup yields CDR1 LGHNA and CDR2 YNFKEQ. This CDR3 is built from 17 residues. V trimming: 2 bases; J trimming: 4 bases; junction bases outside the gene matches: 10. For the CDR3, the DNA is TGTGCCAGCAGCCAAACGCAGGCAGCGGGGGGGGGAGAGACCCAGTACTTC. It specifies CASSQTQAAGGGETQYF.